The rows below give T cell receptor beta chains drawn from one sample of a study of blood T cell repertoires in COVID-19. Only in-frame clones appear in the TCRdb table, and some are missing; sequencing was by immunoSEQ multiplex PCR. The repertoire holds about 69,000 clones, with nearly 80% as singletons. Sample: peripheral blood. All receptors come from a human donor in a cohort sampled during active COVID-19. CDR3s include the opening cysteine and the closing phenylalanine or tryptophan. D genes are given only for firm matches. Clone size is shown for a subset of rows, as once, few, many or a class of expanded clone.

TRBJ2-2 TRBV25-1 NA NA CASSERQGITGELFF TGTGCCAGCAGTGAACGGCAGGGTATCACCGGGGAGCTGTTTTTT
TRBJ1-6 TRBV27 NA NA CASSPLGAPLHF TGTGCCAGCAGTCCCCTAGGGGCACCCCTCCACTTT
TRBJ2-7 TRBV7-2 NA NA CASSLVGSSYEQYF TGTGCCAGCAGCTTAGTGGGCAGCTCCTACGAGCAGTACTTC
TRBJ2-5 TRBV7-6 NA NA CASTGGGGETQYF TGTGCCAGCACGGGGGGCGGCGGGGAGACCCAGTACTTC
TRBJ1-1 TRBV19 NA NA CASSMGQTTEAFF TGTGCCAGTAGTATGGGGCAGACCACTGAAGCTTTCTTT
TRBJ2-7 TRBV11-2 NA TRBD2 CASSFGGTAYEQYF TGTGCCAGCAGCTTCGGGGGGACGGCCTACGAGCAGTACTTC
TRBJ1-1 TRBV30 few NA CAWSNPRTARNTEAFF TGTGCCTGGAGCAACCCCCGGACAGCCCGTAACACTGAAGCTTTCTTT
TRBJ1-6 TRBV18 NA TRBD1 CASSPGTGGSSPLHF TGTGCCAGCTCACCCGGGACAGGGGGCAGTTCACCCCTCCACTTT
TRBJ1-6 TRBV5-1 NA NA CASSLAALSLSPLHF TGCGCCAGCAGCCTCGCGGCCCTGAGCCTTTCACCCCTCCACTTT
TRBJ1-5 TRBV3-1/TRBV3-2 NA NA CASSLQGQPQHF TGTGCCAGCAGCCTCCAGGGGCAGCCCCAGCATTTT
TRBJ1-5 TRBV28 NA TRBD1 CASSSSGGGNQPQHF TGTGCCAGCAGTTCATCAGGGGGCGGGAATCAGCCCCAGCATTTT
TRBJ1-1 TRBV25-1 NA NA CASSPQDGAVAFF TGTGCCAGCAGTCCCCAGGATGGGGCTGTAGCTTTCTTT
TRBJ2-5 TRBV30 many TRBD2 CAWSLGLAGGPGTQYF TGTGCCTGGAGCCTGGGACTAGCGGGGGGGCCGGGGACCCAGTACTTC
TRBJ2-7 TRBV6-5 NA TRBD1 CASSSLGQAEEQYF TGTGCCAGCAGTTCACTGGGACAGGCGGAAGAGCAGTACTTC
TRBJ1-5 TRBV6-5 NA TRBD1 CASTATGGTNQPQHF TGTGCCAGCACTGCGACAGGGGGCACTAATCAGCCCCAGCATTTT
TRBJ1-4 TRBV28 NA TRBD1 CASSLPGQGGVKLFF TGTGCCAGCAGTTTACCGGGACAGGGGGGAGTAAAACTGTTTTTT
TRBJ2-7 TRBV6-1 NA NA CASSEVVGGYEQYF TGTGCCAGCAGTGAAGTGGTCGGAGGCTACGAGCAGTACTTC
TRBJ2-3 TRBV11-2 NA NA CASSLLGTDTQYF TGTGCCAGCAGCTTATTAGGCACAGATACGCAGTATTTT
TRBJ2-5 TRBV9 NA TRBD1 CASSASATGFFETQYF TGTGCCAGCAGCGCTTCCGCGACAGGGTTCTTTGAGACCCAGTACTTC
TRBJ2-3 TRBV6-5 NA TRBD2 CASRVGGVTDTQYF TGTGCCAGCAGGGTCGGGGGGGTCACAGATACGCAGTATTTT
TRBJ1-6 TRBV6-5 NA NA CASSSTGFNSPLHF TGTGCCAGCAGTTCCACAGGCTTCAATTCACCCCTCCACTTT
TRBJ2-7 TRBV28 many NA CAIRPGVTSYEQYF TGTGCCATACGGCCGGGGGTTACTTCCTACGAGCAGTACTTC
TRBJ2-7 TRBV6-5 NA NA CASSYRDRTHEQYF TGTGCCAGCAGTTACCGCGACAGGACCCACGAGCAGTACTTC
TRBJ2-7 TRBV2 NA NA CASSEASEPYEQYF TGTGCCAGCAGTGAGGCTAGCGAACCCTACGAGCAGTACTTC
TRBJ2-2 TRBV7-8 NA NA CASSFTTGIPGELFF TGTGCCAGCAGTTTTACAACAGGGATCCCCGGGGAGCTGTTTTTT
TRBJ2-3 TRBV2 NA TRBD2 CASNLAGGSTDTQYF TGTGCCAGCAATCTAGCGGGGGGGAGCACAGATACGCAGTATTTT
TRBJ1-1 TRBV3-1/TRBV3-2 NA NA CASSPRGRYTEAFF TGTGCCAGCAGCCCGCGGGGAAGATACACTGAAGCTTTCTTT
TRBJ1-4 TRBV24-1 NA TRBD1 CATSDSPQGAKGEKLFF TGTGCCACCAGTGATTCTCCACAGGGGGCAAAAGGTGAAAAACTGTTTTTT
TRBJ2-1 TRBV6-6 NA NA CASSPNGSPKGYNEQFF TGTGCCAGCAGTCCTAACGGGAGTCCAAAGGGCTACAATGAGCAGTTCTTC
TRBJ2-7 TRBV5-1 NA NA CASSLQEFSYEQYF TGCGCCAGCAGCTTACAGGAATTCTCCTACGAGCAGTACTTC
TRBJ1-2 TRBV19 NA NA CASSIEHGYTF TGTGCCAGTAGTATTGAGCATGGCTACACCTTC
TRBJ2-5 TRBV30 NA NA CAWSVSLQETQYF TGTGCCTGGAGTGTTTCACTACAAGAGACCCAGTACTTC
TRBJ2-2 TRBV25-1 NA NA CASSELGDSLNTGELFF TGTGCCAGCAGTGAACTAGGGGATAGCCTGAACACCGGGGAGCTGTTTTTT
TRBJ2-7 TRBV6-5 NA TRBD1 CASRKQPGQSYEQYF TGTGCCAGCCGAAAGCAACCGGGACAGTCCTACGAGCAGTACTTC
TRBJ1-2 TRBV28 NA NA CASSTQGSNYGYTF TGTGCCAGCAGTACTCAGGGTTCTAACTATGGCTACACCTTC
TRBJ2-7 TRBV11-3 NA TRBD2 CASSQALGGEQYF TGTGCCAGCAGTCAAGCCCTCGGGGGGGAGCAGTACTTC
TRBJ2-1 TRBV4-2 few NA CASSPSRGAQSNEQFF TGTGCCAGCAGCCCGAGTCGGGGGGCCCAAAGCAATGAGCAGTTCTTC
TRBJ2-5 TRBV9 few TRBD2 CASSVGVGGSQETQYF TGTGCCAGCAGCGTAGGAGTCGGGGGGTCCCAAGAGACCCAGTACTTC
TRBJ2-5 TRBV11-2 NA TRBD1 CASSRPGTGETQYF TGTGCCAGCAGTCGCCCCGGGACAGGGGAGACCCAGTACTTC
TRBJ2-5 TRBV28 NA NA CASEAAQETQYF TGTGCCAGCGAAGCGGCCCAAGAGACCCAGTACTTC
TRBJ1-2 TRBV6-1 NA NA CASSEAGWGGGYTF TGTGCCAGCAGTGAAGCGGGCTGGGGAGGCGGCTACACCTTC
TRBJ2-7 TRBV18 NA TRBD2 CASSREGQGVNEQYF TGTGCCAGCTCACGGGAGGGCCAGGGTGTGAACGAGCAGTACTTC
TRBJ2-3 TRBV7-2 NA TRBD1 CASSSPGQPDTQYF TGTGCCAGCAGCTCTCCGGGACAGCCAGATACGCAGTATTTT
TRBJ1-5 TRBV7-2 NA NA CASSLARSTHSNQPQHF TGTGCCAGCAGCTTAGCCCGCAGTACACATAGCAATCAGCCCCAGCATTTT
TRBJ2-7 TRBV20-1 once NA CSASPSLEQYF TGCAGTGCTAGCCCCTCCCTCGAGCAGTACTTC
TRBJ2-7 TRBV28 NA TRBD2 CASILAGGYEQYF TGTGCCAGCATTTTAGCGGGCGGATACGAGCAGTACTTC
TRBJ1-1 TRBV7-2 NA TRBD1 CASSPQDRANTEAFF TGTGCCAGCAGCCCACAGGACAGGGCGAACACTGAAGCTTTCTTT
TRBJ2-7 TRBV6-5 NA TRBD1 CASNYQTGGKGEQYF TGTGCCAGCAACTACCAAACAGGGGGGAAGGGCGAGCAGTACTTC
TRBJ2-7 TRBV5-4 NA NA CASSRDTFSYEQYF TGTGCCAGCAGTCGGGACACCTTCTCCTACGAGCAGTACTTC
TRBJ2-3 TRBV2 NA NA CASSEGGGDTQYF TGTGCCAGCAGTGAAGGTGGAGGAGATACGCAGTATTTT
TRBJ2-1 TRBV24-1 once NA CATTPDSYSEQFF TGTGCCACCACCCCGGACAGTTACTCTGAGCAGTTCTTC
TRBJ2-7 TRBV15 NA TRBD2 CATSRDSYGAGGDEQYF TGTGCCACCAGCAGAGATTCATACGGGGCGGGAGGGGACGAGCAGTACTTC
TRBJ2-7 TRBV18 few TRBD2 CASSPRDRSTSGSINEQYF TGTGCCAGCTCACCTAGGGACAGATCCACTAGCGGGAGTATCAACGAGCAGTACTTC